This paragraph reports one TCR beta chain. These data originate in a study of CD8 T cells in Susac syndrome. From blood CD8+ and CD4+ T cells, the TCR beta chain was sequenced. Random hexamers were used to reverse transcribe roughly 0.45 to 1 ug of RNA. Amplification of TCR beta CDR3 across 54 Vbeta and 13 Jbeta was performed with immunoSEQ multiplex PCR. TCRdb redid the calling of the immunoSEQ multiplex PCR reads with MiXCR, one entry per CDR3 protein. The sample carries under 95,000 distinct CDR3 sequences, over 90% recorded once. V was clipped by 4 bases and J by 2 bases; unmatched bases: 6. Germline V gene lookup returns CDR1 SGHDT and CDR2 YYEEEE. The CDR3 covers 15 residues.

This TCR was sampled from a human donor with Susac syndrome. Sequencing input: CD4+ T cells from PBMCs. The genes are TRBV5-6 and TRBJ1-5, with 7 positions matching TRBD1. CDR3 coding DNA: TGTGCCAGCAGCACTCAGGGGGTGGGCAATCAGCCCCAGCATTTT. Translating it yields CASSTQGVGNQPQHF. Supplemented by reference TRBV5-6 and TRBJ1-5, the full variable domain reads DAGVTQSPTHLIKTRGQQVTLRCSPKSGHDTVSWYQQALGQGPQFIFQYYEEEERQRGNFPDRFSGHQFPNYSSELNVNALLLGDSALYLCASSTQGVGNQPQHFGDGTRLSIL.